This T cell receptor beta chain was sequenced for a study of blood T cell repertoires in COVID-19. Study context: Acute and convalescent COVID-19 specimens originated in the United States, Italy and Spain. PBMCs, B-cell-depleted T cells, or T cells were the source of the cDNA or gDNA that made up the material.

The length of the CDR3 is 16 residues. Germline CDR1 reads MDHEN; CDR2 reads SYDVKM. V lost 3 bases, J lost 3 bases, and 7 bases stayed unmatched. Per the study methods: Amplification from reference gene primers served as the basis for estimated nucleated cell counts. TCRdb keeps only in-frame clones here, not all; method: immunoSEQ multiplex PCR. That table furnishes V, J and clone size, whereas the DNA furnished D and trimming. This table has 150,000 to 200,000 clones, 80% to 90% appearing once. The chain has TRBV28 and TRBJ2-2, with TRBD1 matching over 7 bases. This receptor was obtained from an elderly woman with acute or convalescent COVID-19. The sample comprised peripheral blood. The CDR3 loop reads CASSLGQGVYTGELFF. CDR3 DNA sequence: TGTGCCAGCAGTTTGGGCCAGGGGGTCTACACCGGGGAGCTGTTTTTT.